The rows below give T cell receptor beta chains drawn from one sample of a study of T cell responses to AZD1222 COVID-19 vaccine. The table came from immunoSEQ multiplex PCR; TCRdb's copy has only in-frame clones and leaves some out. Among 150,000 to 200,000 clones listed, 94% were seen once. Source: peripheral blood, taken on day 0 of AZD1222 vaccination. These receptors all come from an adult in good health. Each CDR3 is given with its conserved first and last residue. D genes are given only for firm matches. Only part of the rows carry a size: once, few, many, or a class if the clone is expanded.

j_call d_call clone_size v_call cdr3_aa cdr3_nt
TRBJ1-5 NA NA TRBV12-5 CASGAPTGVANQPQHF TGTGCTAGTGGTGCGCCGACGGGGGTTGCAAATCAGCCCCAGCATTTT
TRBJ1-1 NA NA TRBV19 CASSPFGRTEAFF TGTGCCAGTAGCCCTTTCGGTAGGACTGAAGCTTTCTTT
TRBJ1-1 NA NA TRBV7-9 CASSPSGEAFF TGTGCCAGCAGCCCCTCGGGGGAAGCTTTCTTT
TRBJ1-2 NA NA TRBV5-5 CASSLAVRESYF TGTGCCAGCAGCTTGGCCGTAAGGGAGAGTTACTTC
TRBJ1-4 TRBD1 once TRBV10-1 CASSLGQGEKLFF TGCGCCAGCTCCCTTGGACAGGGAGAAAAACTGTTTTTT
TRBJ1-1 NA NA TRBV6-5 CASFTGPWVNTEAFF TGTGCCAGCTTCACTGGTCCCTGGGTGAACACTGAAGCTTTCTTT
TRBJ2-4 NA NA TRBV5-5 CASSPGLGTKNIQYF TGTGCCAGCAGCCCCGGCCTCGGGACAAAAAACATTCAGTACTTC
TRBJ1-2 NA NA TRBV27 CASSLLGTYGYTF TGTGCCAGCAGTTTATTAGGGACTTACGGCTACACCTTC
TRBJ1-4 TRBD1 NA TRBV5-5 CASSYGQEVNEKLFF TGTGCCAGCAGCTACGGACAGGAAGTAAATGAAAAACTGTTTTTT
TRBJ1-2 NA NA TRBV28 CASGESYGYTF TGTGCCAGCGGGGAAAGCTATGGCTACACCTTC